This TCR beta chain was observed in a study of T cell responses to AZD1222 COVID-19 vaccine (TCRdb year 2021). In the study overall: A total of just over 230 trial participants underwent TCR sequencing, of whom about 210 had received two doses of AZD1222 and about 25 had received two doses of the MenACWY control vaccine. Trial participants were enrolled by age into subgroups of 18-55, 56-69 and 70-plus years, and around 150, 28 and 57 TCR-sequenced participants, respectively, were included in these subgroups. Study-level results and caveats: The 56-69-year group was small, and its depth increase did not reach significance, likely because of low power. After two AZD1222 doses, both the breadth and the depth of spike-specific TCRs were significantly higher than at day 0 and than in MenACWY recipients. Most participants were white British and females outnumbered males, and the authors suggested that clonal diversity may have been underestimated. Conclusions about previously exposed vaccinees were limited because only six AZD1222 recipients were SARS-CoV-2 seropositive at baseline. CD4 TCRs associated with the vaccine covered the entire spike protein, and the dominant responses were in regions 160-218 and 743-854. Epitopes outside the regions mutated in the B.1.351 and B.1.1.7 variants were reportedly recognized by nearly half of the unique spike-specific TCRs. Because no day 14 peak-response samples were available, repertoires were characterized only after the peak T cell response.

Read against the paper, the sample's time point label means: about 28 days (+/-7) after the second vaccine dose. AZD1222 recipients with second doses at about 4 weeks or about 12 weeks were pooled, because spike-specific TCR depth and breadth did not differ between schedules. Vaccinee samples came from UK trials COV001 and COV002, including a single-blind randomized controlled phase 2/3 trial of AZD1222 (ChAdOx1 nCoV-19) in healthy adults. Trial participant PBMC samples were collected at day 0 and day 28 after the second dose for TCRbeta chain sequencing. As for this clone: Its antigen remains unidentified. Base qualities are not provided; no much larger clone lies one nucleotide away.

V loses 5 bases of germline sequence and J loses 2 bases, and the interval between the two ends is 16 bases. CDR1 and CDR2 are drawn from the germline V gene: SGHAT, FQNNGV. Spanning cysteine to phenylalanine, the CDR3 consists of 15 amino acids. The entry retains the CDR3 DNA only, 45 bases that are in frame from base 1. The CDR3 regions of human TCRbeta chains were analyzed by immunosequencing. As for the original processing: TCRs in the repertoires were matched against a reference library of SARS-CoV-2-specific TCRs that had been generated with the MIRA antigen-specificity platform. Breadth meant the fraction of unique TCRs that were SARS-CoV-2-associated, whereas depth meant the fraction of total T cells that were SARS-CoV-2-associated. Using the MIRA data, each spike-specific TCR was assigned both to the spike region to which the TCR was reactive and to a CD4 or CD8 class. Log10-transformed breadth and depth values were compared by one-way ANOVA with Sidak's multiple comparisons tests. The table was pulled from immuneACCESS by TCRdb, which kept in-frame rearrangements only. Such tables lose some clones; where checked, under half of the loss comes from unresolved V genes, and the rest has no known cause. Clone size and V and J calls were adopted from that table, with D and trimming inferred from the DNA. Across this sample there are tens of thousands of clones, with more than 85% seen only once. Roughly 5.1% of the sample comes from the top ten.

This receptor chain uses TRBV11-2 and TRBJ2-7; the D region may be TRBD1 or TRBD2, each matching 5 bases equally. The sequence came from an adult who received the AZD1222 COVID-19 vaccine. Sequenced here: peripheral blood, sampled 28 days after the second AZD1222 dose. The DNA sequence is as follows: TGTGCCAGCAGCACGAGCTGGGACGGAGCCTACGAGCAGTACTTC. The resulting protein is CASSTSWDGAYEQYF.